This TCR beta chain comes out of a study of cytomegalovirus exposure and HLA in healthy donors. Study details: Genotyping showed less than 85% of about 370 donors falling in the Caucasian-associated ancestry cluster. Regarding the study as a whole: It was only CMV serostatus that was available as immune exposure information. Cytomegalovirus-associated TCR beta chains were listed, numbering 150 to 200. Association of a missense DCLRE1C variant with TCR beta V- and J-gene trimming was reported in a later analysis.

Germline V gives CDR1 SGHNT, CDR2 YYREEE (reference sequence). Losses at the gene ends were 5 bases for V and 8 bases for J; bases not matched to a gene: 15. This CDR3 has 15 amino acids. A note on this clone: The target antigen is unknown.

Primers for the PCR totalled 60 Vbeta and 13 Jbeta. Using immunoSEQ multiplex PCR, the repertoire was profiled, and TCRdb retains in-frame clones only, with some absent. The sample contains approximately 220,000 clones, more than 80% of which appear only once. This sequence joins TRBV5-4 and TRBJ1-2; 7 positions match TRBD1. The sample comprised PBMCs. The receptor was derived from a man aged 25-40 years in good health and CMV-seronegative. The CDR3 here is CASRSSGTEHLGYTF. In DNA form, the CDR3 reads TGTGCCAGCAGGTCCTCCGGGACAGAACATTTGGGCTACACCTTC.